Reported below is one TCR beta chain. Its cognate antigen has yet to be identified. Per-base qualities were not stored, and no clone one base away is much larger. The data stem from a study of OX40 agonist ivuxolimab in advanced cancers. Concerning the study at large: Ivuxolimab was an agonistic, fully human IgG2 monoclonal antibody directed against OX40 (CD134), a costimulatory receptor. Partial responses occurred in three dose-escalation patients: two with cutaneous melanoma and one with hepatocellular carcinoma. Intravenous ivuxolimab was administered to patients every 2 weeks at six dose levels: 0.01, 0.1, 0.3, 1.5, 3 and 10 mg/kg. The purpose of peripheral TCRbeta sequencing was to test whether ivuxolimab changed TCR sequence diversity and led to clonal T-cell expansion. Among the approximately 50 dose-escalation patients, about 19 had hepatocellular carcinoma, about 15 melanoma, 9 renal cell carcinoma and 9 head and neck cancer. Patients were allowed to have had prior anti-PD-1, anti-PD-L1 or anti-CTLA-4 therapy, and 40% of the dose-escalation patients had previously received checkpoint inhibitors. In the dose-escalation cohort, more than 80% of patients were male, and the mean age was roughly 56 years with a range of 23 to 79. The paper describes the monotherapy dose-escalation part (N ≈ 51 patients) of the phase I trial of ivuxolimab. Overall results and qualifications from the work: At doses of 0.1 to 3.0 mg/kg, clonal expansion of both CD4+ and CD8+ blood T cells was observed from baseline to week 6. In the 0.1-3.0 mg/kg groups, partial responders were among the patients with the lowest normalized peripheral clonal expansion, particularly in CD8+ T cells. Low levels of normalized T-cell clonal expansion were also shown by some nonresponding patients. Which antigens the clonally expanded peripheral T cells were specific for was not determined. After ivuxolimab, expanded clones were on average more numerous among CD8+ T cells than among CD4+ T cells.

To sequence the TCRbeta CDR3 region, genomic DNA was isolated from the sorted cells. The immunoSEQ Assay was used to sequence the TCRbeta CDR3 regions. The clones in this table, taken by TCRdb from immuneACCESS, are in-frame only. Not every clone is retained; where verified, under half of the shortfall comes from an unresolved V gene, and the cause of the rest is unknown. Within this sample are tens of thousands of clones, with about four fifths of them counted one time only. In total, the top ten clones hold roughly a fifth of the sample. The trial excluded patients who had a history of autoimmune disease or who were on systemic immunosuppression. Peripheral blood for TCR sequencing was drawn from every dose cohort at baseline, at cycle 4 day 1 and at cycle 7 day 1. Samples came from an open-label, multicenter, first-in-human phase I dose-escalation trial of ivuxolimab. The trial enrolled adults with locally advanced or metastatic head and neck squamous cell, hepatocellular, melanoma or renal cell carcinoma. Before TCR sequencing, CD4+ T cells and CD8+ T cells were sorted from peripheral blood as separate populations.

The CDR3 holds 16 amino acids from the cysteine to the phenylalanine. Here the CDR3 DNA is all that survives: 48 bases in frame from base 1. The trim is 5 bases for V and 5 bases for J, with a gap of 19 bases between the germline ends. Looking up the germline V gene yields CDR1 SGHDN and CDR2 FVKESK. The sample was CD4+ or CD8+ T cells sorted from blood, taken in a trial of the OX40 agonist ivuxolimab. The rearranged chain carries TRBV14 and TRBJ1-5, and possibly TRBD1, on 5 matching bases. The receptor comes from an adult with an advanced solid tumor such as melanoma, head and neck, liver or kidney cancer. The DNA sequence is given as TGTGCCAGCAGCGAGACAGTTTTCCCGCAAGATCAGCCCCAGCATTTT. Translated, this is CASSETVFPQDQPQHF.